This T cell receptor (beta chain) is drawn from a study of response to subunit inactivated influenza vaccine. CDR1 is ENHRY, CDR2 SYGVKD, per germline. The CDR3 runs to 11 residues. V was cut by 7 bases and J by 2 bases, with 6 bases left in between. Each CDR3 protein is one row after TCRdb ran MiXCR on the RT-PCR reads. The repertoire holds some 850,000 distinct CDR3 sequences, with roughly 18% as singletons. V is TRBV10-3 and J is TRBJ2-7; D is unresolved. This TCR was recovered from a man aged 45-65 years who received an inactivated influenza vaccine. Specimen: PBMCs from blood, collected more than 4 days after vaccination. The CDR3: CAIMNTYEQYF. CDR3 bases: TGTGCCATCATGAACACCTACGAGCAGTACTTC.